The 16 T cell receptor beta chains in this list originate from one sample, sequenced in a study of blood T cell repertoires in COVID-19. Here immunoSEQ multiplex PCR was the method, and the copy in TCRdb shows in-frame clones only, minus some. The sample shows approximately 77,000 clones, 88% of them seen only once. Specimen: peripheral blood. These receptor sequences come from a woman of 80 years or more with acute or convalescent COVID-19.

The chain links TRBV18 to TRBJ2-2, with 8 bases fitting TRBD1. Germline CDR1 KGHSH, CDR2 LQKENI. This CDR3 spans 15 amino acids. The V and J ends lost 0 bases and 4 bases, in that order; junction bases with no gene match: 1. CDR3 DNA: TGTGCCAGCTCACCACCTGGGACAGGCACCGGGGAGCTGTTTTTT. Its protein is CASSPPGTGTGELFF. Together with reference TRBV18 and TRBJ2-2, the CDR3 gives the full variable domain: NAGVMQNPRHLVRRRGQEARLRCSPMKGHSHVYWYRQLPEEGLKFMVYLQKENIIDESGMPKERFSAEFPKEGPSILRIQQVVRGDSAAYFCASSPPGTGTGELFFGEGSRLTVL.

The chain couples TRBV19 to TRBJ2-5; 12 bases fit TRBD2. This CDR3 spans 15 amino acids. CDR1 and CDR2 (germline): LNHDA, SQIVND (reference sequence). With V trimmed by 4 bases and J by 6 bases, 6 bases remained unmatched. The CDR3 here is CASSRTSGADKTQYF. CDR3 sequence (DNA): TGTGCCAGTAGTAGGACTAGCGGGGCAGATAAGACCCAGTACTTC.

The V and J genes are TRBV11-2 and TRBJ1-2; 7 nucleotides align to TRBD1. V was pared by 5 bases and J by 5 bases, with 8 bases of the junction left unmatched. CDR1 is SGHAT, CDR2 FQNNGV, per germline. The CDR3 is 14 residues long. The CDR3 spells CASSPTGAAYGYTF. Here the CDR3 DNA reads TGTGCCAGCAGCCCTACAGGGGCCGCGTATGGCTACACCTTC. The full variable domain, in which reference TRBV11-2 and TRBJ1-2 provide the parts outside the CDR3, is EAGVAQSPRYKIIEKRQSVAFWCNPISGHATLYWYQQILGQGPKLLIQFQNNGVVDDSQLPKDRFSAERLKGVDSTLKIQPAKLEDSAVYLCASSPTGAAYGYTFGSGTRLTVV.

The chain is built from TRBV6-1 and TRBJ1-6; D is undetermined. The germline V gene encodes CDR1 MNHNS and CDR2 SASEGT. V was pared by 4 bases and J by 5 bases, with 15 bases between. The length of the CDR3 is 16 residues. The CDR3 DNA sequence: TGTGCCAGCAGTGGACCCCGGACGGGAAATAATTCACCCCTCCACTTT. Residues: CASSGPRTGNNSPLHF.

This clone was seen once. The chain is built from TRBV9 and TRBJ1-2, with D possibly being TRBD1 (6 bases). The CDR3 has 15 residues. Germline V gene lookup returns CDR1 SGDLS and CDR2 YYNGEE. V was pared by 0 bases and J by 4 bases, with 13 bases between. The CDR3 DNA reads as TGTGCCAGCAGCGTAGCTTGGACAGACTCCTATGGCTACACCTTC. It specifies CASSVAWTDSYGYTF.

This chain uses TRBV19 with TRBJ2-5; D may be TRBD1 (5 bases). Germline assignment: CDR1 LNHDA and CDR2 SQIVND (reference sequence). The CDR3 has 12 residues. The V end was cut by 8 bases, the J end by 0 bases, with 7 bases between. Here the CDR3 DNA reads TGTGCCAGTGGGGCCCACCAAGAGACCCAGTACTTC. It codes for CASGAHQETQYF.

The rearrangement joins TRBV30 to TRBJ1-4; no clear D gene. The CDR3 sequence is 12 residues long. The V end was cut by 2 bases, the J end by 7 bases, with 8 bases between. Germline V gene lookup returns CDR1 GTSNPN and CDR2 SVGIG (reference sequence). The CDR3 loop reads CAWSTRIEKLFF. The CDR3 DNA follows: TGTGCCTGGAGTACTAGGATTGAAAAACTGTTTTTT.

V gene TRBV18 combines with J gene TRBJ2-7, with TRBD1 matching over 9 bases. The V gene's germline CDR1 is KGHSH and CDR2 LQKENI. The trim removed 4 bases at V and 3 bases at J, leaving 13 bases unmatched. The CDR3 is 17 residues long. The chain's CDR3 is CASSLLPRQGVVYEQYF. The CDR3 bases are TGTGCCAGCTCACTACTCCCTCGACAGGGGGTTGTCTACGAGCAGTACTTC.

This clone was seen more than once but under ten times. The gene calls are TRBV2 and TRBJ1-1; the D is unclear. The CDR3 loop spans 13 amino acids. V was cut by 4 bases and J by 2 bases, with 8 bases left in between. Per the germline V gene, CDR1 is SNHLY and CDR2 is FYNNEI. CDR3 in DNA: TGTGCCAGCAGTGTAGAGGGAAACACTGAAGCTTTCTTT. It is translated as CASSVEGNTEAFF.

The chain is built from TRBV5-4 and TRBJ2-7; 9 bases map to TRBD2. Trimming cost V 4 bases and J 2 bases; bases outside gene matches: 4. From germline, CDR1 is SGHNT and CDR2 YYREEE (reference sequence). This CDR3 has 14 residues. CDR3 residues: CASSLLAGAYEQYF. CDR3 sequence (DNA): TGTGCCAGCAGCCTATTAGCGGGGGCCTACGAGCAGTACTTC. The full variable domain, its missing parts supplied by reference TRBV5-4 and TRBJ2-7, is ETGVTQSPTHLIKTRGQQVTLRCSSQSGHNTVSWYQQALGQGPQFIFQYYREEENGRGNFPPRFSGLQFPNYSSELNVNALELDDSALYLCASSLLAGAYEQYFGPGTRLTVT.

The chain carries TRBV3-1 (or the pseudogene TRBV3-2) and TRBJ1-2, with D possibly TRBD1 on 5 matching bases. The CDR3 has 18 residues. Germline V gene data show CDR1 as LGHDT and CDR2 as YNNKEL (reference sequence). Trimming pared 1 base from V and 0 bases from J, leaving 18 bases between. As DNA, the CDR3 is TGTGCCAGCAGCCAAGGATGGCACAGGCCGATATCTAACTATGGCTACACCTTC. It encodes CASSQGWHRPISNYGYTF.

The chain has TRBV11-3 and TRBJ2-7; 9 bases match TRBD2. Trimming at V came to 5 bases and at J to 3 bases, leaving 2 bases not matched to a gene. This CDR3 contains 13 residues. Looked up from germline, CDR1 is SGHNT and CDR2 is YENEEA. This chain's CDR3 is CASSRGGDYEQYF. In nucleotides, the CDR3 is TGTGCCAGCAGCCGCGGGGGGGACTACGAGCAGTACTTC.

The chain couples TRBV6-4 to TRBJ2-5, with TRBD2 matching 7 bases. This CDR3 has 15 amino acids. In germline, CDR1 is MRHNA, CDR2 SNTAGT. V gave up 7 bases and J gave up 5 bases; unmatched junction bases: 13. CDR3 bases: TGTGCCAGCAATCTACGGGAGGCGCTACCGGAGACCCAGTACTTC. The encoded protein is CASNLREALPETQYF.

CDR3 sequence: CALRETNYGYTF. CDR3 bases: TGTGCCCTGAGGGAGACTAACTATGGCTACACCTTC. This sequence joins TRBV12-3 or TRBV12-4 and TRBJ1-2; the D is unclear. CDR3 length: 12 amino acids. Trimming left V 11 bases short and J 0 bases short, with 10 bases between.

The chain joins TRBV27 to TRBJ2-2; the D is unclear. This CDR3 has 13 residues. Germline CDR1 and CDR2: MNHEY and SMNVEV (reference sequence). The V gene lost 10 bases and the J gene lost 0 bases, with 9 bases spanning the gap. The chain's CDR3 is CATWPANTGELFF. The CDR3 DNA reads TGTGCCACCTGGCCCGCGAACACCGGGGAGCTGTTTTTT.

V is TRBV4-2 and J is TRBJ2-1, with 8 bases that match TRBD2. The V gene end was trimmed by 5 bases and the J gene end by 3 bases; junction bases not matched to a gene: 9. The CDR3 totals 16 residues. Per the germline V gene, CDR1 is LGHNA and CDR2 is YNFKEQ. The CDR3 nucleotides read TGTGCCAGCAGCGGAGCCGACGGGACTAGCTACAATGAGCAGTTCTTC. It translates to CASSGADGTSYNEQFF.